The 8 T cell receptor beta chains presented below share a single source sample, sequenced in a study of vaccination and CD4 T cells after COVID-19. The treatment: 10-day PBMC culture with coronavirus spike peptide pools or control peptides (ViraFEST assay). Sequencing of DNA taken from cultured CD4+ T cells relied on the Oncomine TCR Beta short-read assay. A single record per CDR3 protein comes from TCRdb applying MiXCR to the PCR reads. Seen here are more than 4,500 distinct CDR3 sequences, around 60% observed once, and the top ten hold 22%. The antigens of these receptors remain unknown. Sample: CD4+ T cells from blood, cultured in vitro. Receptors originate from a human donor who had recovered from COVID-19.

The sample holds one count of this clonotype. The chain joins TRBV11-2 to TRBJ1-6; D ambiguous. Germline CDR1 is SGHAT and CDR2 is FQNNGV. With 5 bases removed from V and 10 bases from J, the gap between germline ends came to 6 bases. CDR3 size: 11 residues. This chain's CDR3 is CASSAGSPLHF. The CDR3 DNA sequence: TGTGCCAGCAGCGCCGGCTCACCCCTCCACTTT.

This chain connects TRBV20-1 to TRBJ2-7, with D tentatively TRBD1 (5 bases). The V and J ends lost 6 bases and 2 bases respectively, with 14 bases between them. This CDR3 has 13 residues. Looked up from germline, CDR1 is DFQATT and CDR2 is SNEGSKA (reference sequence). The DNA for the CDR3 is TGCAGTGCAAGGGGCAGAACTACCTACGAGCAGTACTTC. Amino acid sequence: CSARGRTTYEQYF.

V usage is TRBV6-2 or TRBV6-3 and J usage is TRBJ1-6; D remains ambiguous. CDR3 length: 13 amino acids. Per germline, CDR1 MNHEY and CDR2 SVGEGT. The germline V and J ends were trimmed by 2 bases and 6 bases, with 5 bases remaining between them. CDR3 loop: CASSYTSNSPLHF. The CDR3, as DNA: TGTGCCAGCAGTTACACCAGTAATTCACCCCTCCACTTT.

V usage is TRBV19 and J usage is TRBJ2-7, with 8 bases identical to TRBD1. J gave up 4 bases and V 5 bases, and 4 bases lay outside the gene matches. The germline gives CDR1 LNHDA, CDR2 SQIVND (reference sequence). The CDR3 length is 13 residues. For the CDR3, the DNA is TGTGCCAGTAGTTCAGGGGGCAGGTACGAGCAGTACTTC. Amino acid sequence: CASSSGGRYEQYF.

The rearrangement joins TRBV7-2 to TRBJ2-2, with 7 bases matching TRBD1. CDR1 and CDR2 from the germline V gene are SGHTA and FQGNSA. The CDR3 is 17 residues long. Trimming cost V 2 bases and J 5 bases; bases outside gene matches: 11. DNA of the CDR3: TGTGCCAGCAGCTTACAAGGGCTACAGGGGAGTACCGGGGAGCTGTTTTTT. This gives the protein CASSLQGLQGSTGELFF.

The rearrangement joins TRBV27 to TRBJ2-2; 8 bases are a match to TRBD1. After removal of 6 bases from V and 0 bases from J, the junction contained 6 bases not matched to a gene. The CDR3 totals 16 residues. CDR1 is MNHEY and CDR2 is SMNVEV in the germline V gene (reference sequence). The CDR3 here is CASRYSGGANTGELFF. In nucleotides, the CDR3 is TGTGCCAGCAGATATTCAGGGGGCGCGAACACCGGGGAGCTGTTTTTT.

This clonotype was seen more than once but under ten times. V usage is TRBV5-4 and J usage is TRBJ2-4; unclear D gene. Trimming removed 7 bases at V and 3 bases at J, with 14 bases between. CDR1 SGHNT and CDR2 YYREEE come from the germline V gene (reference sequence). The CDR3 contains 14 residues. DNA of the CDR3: TGTGCCAGCTCCCCGGATGCTCTCAAAAACATTCAGTACTTC. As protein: CASSPDALKNIQYF. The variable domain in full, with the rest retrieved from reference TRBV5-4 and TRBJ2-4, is ETGVTQSPTHLIKTRGQQVTLRCSSQSGHNTVSWYQQALGQGPQFIFQYYREEENGRGNFPPRFSGLQFPNYSSELNVNALELDDSALYLCASSPDALKNIQYFGAGTRLSVL.

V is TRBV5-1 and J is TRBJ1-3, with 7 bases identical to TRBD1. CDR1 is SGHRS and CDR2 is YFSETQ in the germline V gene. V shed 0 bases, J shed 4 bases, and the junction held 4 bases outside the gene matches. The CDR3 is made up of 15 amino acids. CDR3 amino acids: CASSLGQGTGNTIYF. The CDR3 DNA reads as TGCGCCAGCAGCTTGGGACAGGGCACGGGAAACACCATATATTTT.